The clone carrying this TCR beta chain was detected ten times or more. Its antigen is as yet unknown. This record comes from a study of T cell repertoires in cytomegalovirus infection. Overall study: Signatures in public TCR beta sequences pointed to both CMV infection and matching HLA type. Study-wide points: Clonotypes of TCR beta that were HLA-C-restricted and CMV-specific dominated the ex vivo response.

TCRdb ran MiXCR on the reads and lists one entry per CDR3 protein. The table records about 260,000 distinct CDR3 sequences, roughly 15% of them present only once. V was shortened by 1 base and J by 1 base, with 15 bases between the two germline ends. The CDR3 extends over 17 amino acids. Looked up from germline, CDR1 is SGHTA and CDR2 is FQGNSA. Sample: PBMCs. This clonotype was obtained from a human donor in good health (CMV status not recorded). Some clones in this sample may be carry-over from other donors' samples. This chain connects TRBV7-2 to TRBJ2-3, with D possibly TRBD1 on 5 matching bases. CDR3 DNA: TGTGCCAGCAGCTTAGACCCCAGGGCGGTAGGCACAGATACGCAGTATTTT. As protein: CASSLDPRAVGTDTQYF.